The 9 T cell receptor beta chains below all came from one sample that was sequenced in a study of T cell changes during pregnancy in multiple sclerosis. The method was immunoSEQ multiplex PCR; TCRdb's version includes in-frame clones alone and lacks a portion of them. Here the sample spans 50,000 or so clones, more than 90% being singletons. The sample here was CD4+ T cells from peripheral blood mononuclear cells, taken before pregnancy. All receptors derive from a female donor with multiple sclerosis, enrolled in a pregnancy study.

V and J are TRBV19 and TRBJ2-7, with 10 bases identical to TRBD1. Germline CDR1 is LNHDA and CDR2 is SQIVND (reference sequence). Unmatched junction bases numbered 3, after V lost 4 bases and J lost 6 bases. The CDR3 runs to 13 residues. The CDR3 region is CASSNGQGGEQYF. CDR3 DNA: TGTGCCAGTAGTAATGGACAGGGGGGCGAGCAGTACTTC. Full variable domain (rest looked up from reference TRBV19 and TRBJ2-7): DGGITQSPKYLFRKEGQNVTLSCEQNLNHDAMYWYRQDPGQGLRLIYYSQIVNDFQKGDIAEGYSVSREKKESFPLTVTSAQKNPTAFYLCASSNGQGGEQYFGPGTRLTVT.

This chain uses TRBV5-1 with TRBJ1-1; D is uncertain. Between the trimmed V and J ends, which lost 1 base and 0 bases, there was a span of 10 bases. The CDR3 length is 15 residues. The germline gives CDR1 SGHRS, CDR2 YFSETQ. The CDR3 region is CASSLNAGMNTEAFF. The CDR3 DNA sequence: TGCGCCAGCAGCTTGAACGCGGGGATGAACACTGAAGCTTTCTTT.

The chain recombines TRBV5-5 with TRBJ2-2, with 7 bases matching TRBD1. This CDR3 is 17 amino acids long. The J segment lost 1 base and the V segment lost 5 bases, leaving 11 bases of the junction unmatched. Per the germline V gene, CDR1 is SGHKS and CDR2 is YYEKEE (reference sequence). This CDR3 is CASRKTGAGLNTGELFF. The CDR3 DNA reads TGTGCCAGCAGAAAAACAGGGGCGGGTTTGAACACCGGGGAGCTGTTTTTT.

The genes are TRBV27 and TRBJ2-1; 7 nucleotides align to TRBD2. The germline gives CDR1 MNHEY, CDR2 SMNVEV (reference sequence). V was clipped by 5 bases and J by 6 bases; unmatched bases: 7. The CDR3 extends over 14 amino acids. The CDR3 protein is CASSLGLVGNEQFF. The CDR3 DNA reads as TGTGCCAGCAGTCTAGGACTAGTCGGCAATGAGCAGTTCTTC.

The chain couples TRBV2 to TRBJ2-1; TRBD2 matches 7 bases. Germline V gives CDR1 SNHLY, CDR2 FYNNEI. The CDR3 sequence is 15 residues long. After removal of 5 bases from V and 0 bases from J, the junction contained 4 bases not matched to a gene. The CDR3 loop is CASSRRGSSYNEQFF. CDR3 DNA: TGTGCCAGCAGTCGCCGCGGGAGCTCCTACAATGAGCAGTTCTTC.

The V and J genes are TRBV19 and TRBJ2-4, with TRBD2 as a possible D gene (7 bases). V lost 7 bases and J lost 2, with 12 bases in between. The CDR3 has 14 residues. Germline values: CDR1 LNHDA, CDR2 SQIVND (reference sequence). CDR3: CASNREGTKNIQYF. The CDR3 region has the DNA TGTGCCAGTAACAGGGAGGGGACCAAAAACATTCAGTACTTC. Full variable domain (rest looked up from reference TRBV19 and TRBJ2-4): DGGITQSPKYLFRKEGQNVTLSCEQNLNHDAMYWYRQDPGQGLRLIYYSQIVNDFQKGDIAEGYSVSREKKESFPLTVTSAQKNPTAFYLCASNREGTKNIQYFGAGTRLSVL.

The chain employs TRBV6-5 and TRBJ2-2, with D possibly being TRBD1 (7 bases). Trimming took off 6 bases at V and 5 bases at J, with 13 bases between the two ends. Germline CDR1 MNHEY, CDR2 SVGAGI. The CDR3 has 14 amino acids. CDR3 DNA sequence: TGTGCCAGCAGAAGACCAGGGGGGACCGGGGAGCTGTTTTTT. Its translation is CASRRPGGTGELFF.

The V gene is TRBV19, the J gene TRBJ2-5; D is uncertain. The ends were cut back, 3 bases at V and 1 base at J, with 9 bases in the middle. The length of the CDR3 is 14 residues. Germline assignment: CDR1 LNHDA and CDR2 SQIVND (reference sequence). The CDR3 loop reads CASSILQAQETQYF. The CDR3 DNA is TGTGCCAGTAGTATTTTGCAGGCCCAAGAGACCCAGTACTTC.

This chain uses TRBV28 with TRBJ1-4, with 11 bases lining up with TRBD1. Germline V lookup: CDR1 MDHEN, CDR2 SYDVKM. CDR3 length: 15 amino acids. Germline trimming cut 2 bases from V and 7 bases from J; bases unmatched to any gene: 3. CDR3 sequence: CASSLGGTGGEKLFF. The CDR3 bases are TGTGCCAGCAGTTTAGGGGGGACAGGGGGTGAAAAACTGTTTTTT.